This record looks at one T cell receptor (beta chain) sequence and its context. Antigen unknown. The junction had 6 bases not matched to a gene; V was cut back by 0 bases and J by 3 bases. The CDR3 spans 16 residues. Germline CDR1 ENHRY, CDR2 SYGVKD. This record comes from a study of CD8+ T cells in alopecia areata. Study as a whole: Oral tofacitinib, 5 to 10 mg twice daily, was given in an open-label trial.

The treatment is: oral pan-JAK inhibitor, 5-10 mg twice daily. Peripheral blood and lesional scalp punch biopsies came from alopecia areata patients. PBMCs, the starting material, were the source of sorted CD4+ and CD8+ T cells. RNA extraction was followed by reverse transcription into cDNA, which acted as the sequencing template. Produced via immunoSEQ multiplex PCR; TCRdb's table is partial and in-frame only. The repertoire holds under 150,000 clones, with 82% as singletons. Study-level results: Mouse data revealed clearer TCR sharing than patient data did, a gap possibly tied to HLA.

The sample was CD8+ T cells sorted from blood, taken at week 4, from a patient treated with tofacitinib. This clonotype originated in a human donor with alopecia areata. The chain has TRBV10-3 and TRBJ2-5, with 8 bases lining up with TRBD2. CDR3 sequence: CAISESQRGRKETQYF. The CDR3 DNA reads TGTGCCATCAGTGAGTCCCAGCGGGGGAGAAAAGAGACCCAGTACTTC.